The entry below describes one TCR beta chain. There are 15 residues in the CDR3. Germline loops: CDR1 SGHAT, CDR2 FQNNGV. Deletions cut 3 bases from V and 0 bases from J, with 8 bases between. The data are from a study of blood T cell repertoires in COVID-19. Authors' methods: Nucleated cell counts were estimated from reference gene primer amplification. Assay used: immunoSEQ multiplex PCR; TCRdb lists only in-frame clones, some missing. Clone size and V and J calls were adopted from that table, with D and trimming inferred from the DNA. This sample has a few hundred thousand clones; about three quarters occur once, and the top ten carry around 7.3%.

The sequenced sample consisted of peripheral blood. The chain has TRBV11-2 and TRBJ1-4; unclear D gene. The source is a woman aged 70-85 years with acute or convalescent COVID-19. The DNA of the CDR3 is TGTGCCAGCAGCTTCACAGTAGCAACTAATGAAAAACTGTTTTTT. It yields the protein CASSFTVATNEKLFF.